This T cell receptor (beta chain) is drawn from a study of beta chain features in type 1 diabetes. Deletions cut 5 bases from V and 5 bases from J, with 8 bases between. The length of the CDR3 is 12 residues. Germline V lookup: CDR1 SGHVS, CDR2 FNYEAQ. The isolated RNA, all of it, was reverse transcribed, so expressed TCRB transcripts were what got sequenced. The repertoire was sequenced with immunoSEQ multiplex PCR; TCRdb's copy has only in-frame clones and lacks some. The sample contains under 500,000 clones, approximately 30% of which appear only once. As for this clone: No antigen is known for it.

General study results and limits: The analysis here could not establish whether HLA type shapes TCRB rearrangement. Within the patient group, naive, central memory and Treg TCRB repertoires appeared more similar to each other than within healthy donors. With patients and controls alike, PCR might favor shorter templates to an equal degree.

The rearrangement uses TRBV7-6 and TRBJ2-3, with D perhaps TRBD2 (6 bases). Sequencing input: naive CD4+ T cells from blood. The receptor was derived from a man aged 18-30 years in good health. CDR3 sequence: CASSLSGDTQYF. DNA for the CDR3: TGTGCCAGCAGCCTTAGCGGAGATACGCAGTATTTT.